The 2 T cell receptor beta chains reported below all come from one sample, sequenced in a study of CD8+ T cells in alopecia areata. Treatment: oral pan-JAK inhibitor, 5-10 mg twice daily. In each case, RNA was isolated and then reverse transcribed into cDNA as the sequencing template. TCRdb keeps only in-frame clones here, not all; method: immunoSEQ multiplex PCR. The table records 250,000 to 350,000 clones, over 45% of them present only once. The sample here was CD4+ T cells sorted from blood, taken at week 52, from a patient treated with tofacitinib. These receptors were taken from a human donor with alopecia areata.

Only a few counts were recorded for this clone. The rearrangement links TRBV4-1 to TRBJ1-4; no definite D call. Deletions cut 4 bases from V and 8 bases from J, with 11 bases between. The germline CDR1 and CDR2 sequences are MGHRA and YSYEKL. This CDR3 is 13 amino acids long. CDR3 bases: TGCGCCAGCAGCCCCACCAGAGGAGAAAAACTGTTTTTT. Translating it yields CASSPTRGEKLFF.

The chain joins TRBV6-6 to TRBJ1-2, with unresolved D. Germline lookup yields CDR1 MNHNY and CDR2 SVGAGI (reference sequence). The CDR3 covers 13 residues. Between the trimmed V and J ends, which lost 7 bases and 4 bases, there was a span of 13 bases. Here the CDR3 DNA reads TGTGCCAGCAATAGGGAGGACGTCTATGGCTACACCTTC. Protein sequence: CASNREDVYGYTF.